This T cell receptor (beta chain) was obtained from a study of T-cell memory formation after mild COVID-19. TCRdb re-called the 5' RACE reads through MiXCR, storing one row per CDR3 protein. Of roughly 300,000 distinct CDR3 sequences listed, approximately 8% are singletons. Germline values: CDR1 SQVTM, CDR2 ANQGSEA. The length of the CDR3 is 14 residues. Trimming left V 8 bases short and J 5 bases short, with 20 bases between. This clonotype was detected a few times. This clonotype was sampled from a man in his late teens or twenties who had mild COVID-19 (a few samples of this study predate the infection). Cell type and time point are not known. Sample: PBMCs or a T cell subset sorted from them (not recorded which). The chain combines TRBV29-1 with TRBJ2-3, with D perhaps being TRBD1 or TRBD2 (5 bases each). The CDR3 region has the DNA TGCAGCCTGCGTGGTGGGGGTATAAGAGATACGCAGTATTTT. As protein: CSLRGGGIRDTQYF.